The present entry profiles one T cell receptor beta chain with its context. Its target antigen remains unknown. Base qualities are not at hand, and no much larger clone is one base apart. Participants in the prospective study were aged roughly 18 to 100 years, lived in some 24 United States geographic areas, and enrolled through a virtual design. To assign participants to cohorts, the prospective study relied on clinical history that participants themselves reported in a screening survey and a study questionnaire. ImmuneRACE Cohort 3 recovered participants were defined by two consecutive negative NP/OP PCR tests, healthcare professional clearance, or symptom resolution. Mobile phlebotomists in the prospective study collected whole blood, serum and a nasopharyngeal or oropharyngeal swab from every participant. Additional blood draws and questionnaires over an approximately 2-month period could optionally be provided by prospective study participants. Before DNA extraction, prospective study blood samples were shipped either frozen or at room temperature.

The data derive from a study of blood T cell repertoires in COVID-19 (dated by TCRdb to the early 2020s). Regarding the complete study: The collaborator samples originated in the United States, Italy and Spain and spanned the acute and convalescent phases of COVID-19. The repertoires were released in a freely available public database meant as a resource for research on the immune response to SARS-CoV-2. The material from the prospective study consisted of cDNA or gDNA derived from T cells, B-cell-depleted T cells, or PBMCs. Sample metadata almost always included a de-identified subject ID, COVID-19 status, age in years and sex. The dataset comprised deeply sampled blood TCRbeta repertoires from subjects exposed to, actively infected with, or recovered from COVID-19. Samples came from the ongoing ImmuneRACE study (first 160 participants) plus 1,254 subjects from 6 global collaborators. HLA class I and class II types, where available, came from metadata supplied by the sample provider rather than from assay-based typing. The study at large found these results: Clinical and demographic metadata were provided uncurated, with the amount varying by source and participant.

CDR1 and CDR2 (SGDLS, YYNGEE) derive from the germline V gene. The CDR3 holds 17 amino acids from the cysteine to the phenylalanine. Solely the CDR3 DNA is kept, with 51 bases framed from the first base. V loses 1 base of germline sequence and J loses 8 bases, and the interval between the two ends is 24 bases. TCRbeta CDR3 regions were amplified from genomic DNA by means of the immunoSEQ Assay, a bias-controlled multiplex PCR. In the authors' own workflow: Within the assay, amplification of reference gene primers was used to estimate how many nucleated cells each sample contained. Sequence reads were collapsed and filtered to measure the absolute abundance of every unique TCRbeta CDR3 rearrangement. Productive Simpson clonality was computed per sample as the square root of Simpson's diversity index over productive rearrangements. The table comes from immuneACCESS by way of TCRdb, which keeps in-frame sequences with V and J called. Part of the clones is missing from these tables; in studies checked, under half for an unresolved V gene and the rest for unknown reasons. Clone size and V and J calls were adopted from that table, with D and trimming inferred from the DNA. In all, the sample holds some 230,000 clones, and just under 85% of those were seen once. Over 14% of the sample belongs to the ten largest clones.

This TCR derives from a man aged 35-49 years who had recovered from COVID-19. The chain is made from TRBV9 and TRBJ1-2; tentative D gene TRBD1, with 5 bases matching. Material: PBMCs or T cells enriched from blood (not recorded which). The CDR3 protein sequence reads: CASSVSPTRTNPIGYTF. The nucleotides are TGTGCCAGCAGCGTATCCCCAACGAGGACAAACCCCATCGGCTACACCTTC.